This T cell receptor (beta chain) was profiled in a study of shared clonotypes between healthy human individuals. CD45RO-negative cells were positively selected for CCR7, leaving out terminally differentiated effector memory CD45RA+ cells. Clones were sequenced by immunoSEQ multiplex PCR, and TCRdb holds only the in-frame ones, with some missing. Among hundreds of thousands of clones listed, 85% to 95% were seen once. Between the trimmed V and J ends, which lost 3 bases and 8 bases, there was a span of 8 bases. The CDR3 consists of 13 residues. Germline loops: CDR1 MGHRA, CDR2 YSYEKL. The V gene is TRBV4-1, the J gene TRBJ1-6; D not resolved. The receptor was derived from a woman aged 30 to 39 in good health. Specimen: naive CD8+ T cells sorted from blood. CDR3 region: CASSQRIDSPLHF. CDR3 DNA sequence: TGCGCCAGCAGCCAGAGAATAGATTCACCCCTCCACTTT.